This T cell receptor beta chain emerged from a study of shared T cell receptors in the human thymus. This CDR3 is built from 13 residues. Trimming shortened V by 0 bases and J by 6 bases, and 8 bases separated the two germline ends. Looked up from germline, CDR1 is SQVTM and CDR2 is ANQGSEA. Data came from immunoSEQ multiplex PCR; TCRdb stores just in-frame clones and leaves some out. The sample contains about 730,000 clones, 80% to 90% of which appear only once. These data were also filed under a second study, of human thymus T cells.

The genes are TRBV29-1 and TRBJ2-2; D gene unclear. The sample was thymocytes. This TCR came from a girl under three years old with a congenital heart defect. The CDR3 here is CSVEEVLSGELFF. Here the CDR3 DNA reads TGCAGCGTTGAAGAGGTGCTATCCGGGGAGCTGTTTTTT.